The 12 T cell receptor beta chains listed next were all sequenced from one sample in a study of cytomegalovirus exposure and HLA in healthy donors. Primers for the PCR totalled 60 Vbeta and 13 Jbeta. Assay: immunoSEQ multiplex PCR; the TCRdb copy retains only in-frame clones and omits some. The table lists some 180,000 clones, just under 80% of them singletons, with 2.5% to 3% in the top ten. Source material: PBMCs. Receptor source: a female donor in good health and CMV-seronegative.

CDR3 region: CASSANPNPHLEAFF. CDR3 coding DNA: TGTGCCAGCAGCGCTAATCCGAACCCCCATTTGGAAGCTTTCTTT. This chain joins TRBV9 and TRBJ1-1; no clear D. Trimming cost V 3 bases and J 8 bases, with 20 bases left between them. This CDR3 has 15 residues. The germline V gene has CDR1 SGDLS and CDR2 YYNGEE.

This chain uses TRBV27 with TRBJ2-7; perhaps TRBD2 as D (6 bases). Germline-derived CDR1 and CDR2 are MNHEY and SMNVEV (reference sequence). The CDR3 extends over 14 amino acids. Deletions cut 8 bases from V and 5 bases from J, with 19 bases between. As DNA, the CDR3 is TGTGCCAGCCACCGCGCCGGGAGACTCCACGAGCAGTACTTC. Protein sequence: CASHRAGRLHEQYF.

The chain joins TRBV6-6 to TRBJ1-1; 9 nucleotides match TRBD1. CDR3 length: 15 residues. From germline, CDR1 is MNHNY and CDR2 SVGAGI (reference sequence). V gave up 6 bases and J gave up 2 bases; unmatched junction bases: 7. CDR3 nucleotide sequence: TGTGCCAGCAGACTAACAGGGGGCGAAAACACTGAAGCTTTCTTT. Its protein is CASRLTGGENTEAFF.

The V gene is TRBV5-1, the J gene TRBJ1-3, with TRBD1 matching 8 bases. V lost 4 bases, J lost 2 bases, and 5 bases stayed unmatched. The CDR3 runs 15 residues. Germline CDR1 is SGHRS and CDR2 is YFSETQ. The CDR3: CASSRDRSPGNTIYF. CDR3 DNA: TGCGCCAGCAGCAGGGACAGGAGCCCTGGAAACACCATATATTTT.

The genes are TRBV11-2 and TRBJ2-7; TRBD1 matches at 12 bases. The CDR3 is 17 residues long. Germline values: CDR1 SGHAT, CDR2 FQNNGV. V shed 5 bases and J 2 bases; nucleotides not matched to a gene: 10. The CDR3 loop reads CASSPGTGGAGTYEQYF. CDR3 nucleotides: TGTGCCAGCAGCCCGGGGACAGGGGGCGCAGGTACCTACGAGCAGTACTTC. Based on the CDR3 plus reference TRBV11-2 and TRBJ2-7, the full variable domain is EAGVAQSPRYKIIEKRQSVAFWCNPISGHATLYWYQQILGQGPKLLIQFQNNGVVDDSQLPKDRFSAERLKGVDSTLKIQPAKLEDSAVYLCASSPGTGGAGTYEQYFGPGTRLTVT.

The CDR3 here is CASSLSFPGGNTGELFF. Written as DNA, the CDR3 is TGCGCCAGCAGCTTGTCTTTTCCCGGAGGAAACACCGGGGAGCTGTTTTTT. V is TRBV5-1 and J is TRBJ2-2, with a tentative D call TRBD2 (5 bases). The CDR3 sequence is 17 residues long. Trimming removed 1 base at V and 2 bases at J, with 15 bases between. CDR1 and CDR2 from the germline V gene are SGHRS and YFSETQ. The full variable domain, in which reference TRBV5-1 and TRBJ2-2 provide the parts outside the CDR3, is KAGVTQTPRYLIKTRGQQVTLSCSPISGHRSVSWYQQTPGQGLQFLFEYFSETQRNKGNFPGRFSGRQFSNSRSEMNVSTLELGDSALYLCASSLSFPGGNTGELFFGEGSRLTVL.

The chain joins TRBV5-4 to TRBJ1-2; TRBD1 might be the D (6 bases). Germline CDR1 is SGHNT and CDR2 is YYREEE (reference sequence). The ends were cut back, 0 bases at V and 8 bases at J, with 17 bases in the middle. The CDR3 totals 15 residues. CDR3 sequence: CASSLGTGGPRGYTF. CDR3 DNA sequence: TGTGCCAGCAGCTTGGGGACGGGGGGGCCGAGGGGCTACACCTTC.

This chain uses TRBV5-6 with TRBJ2-3, with a weak D call TRBD1 (6 bases). In germline, CDR1 is SGHDT, CDR2 YYEEEE. Trimming pared 4 bases from V and 0 bases from J, leaving 12 bases between. This CDR3 region has 15 residues. The DNA of the CDR3 is TGTGCCAGCAGCCTTCAACAGGGAAGCACAGATACGCAGTATTTT. The encoded protein is CASSLQQGSTDTQYF.

The chain employs TRBV2 and TRBJ1-5, with TRBD1 matching over 10 bases. This CDR3 is built from 14 residues. J gave up 7 bases and V 6 bases, and 6 bases lay outside the gene matches. Germline-derived CDR1 and CDR2 are SNHLY and FYNNEI. The CDR3 loop is CASRPGQGGQPQHF. The CDR3 DNA follows: TGTGCCAGCAGGCCTGGACAGGGGGGACAGCCCCAGCATTTT.

This clone was seen only a few times. This chain connects TRBV5-6 to TRBJ1-3, with D possibly being TRBD1 (5 bases). V was clipped by 3 bases and J by 2 bases, with 9 bases between them. The CDR3 is 14 amino acids. Germline-derived CDR1 and CDR2 are SGHDT and YYEEEE. The CDR3 sequence: CASSSVRAGNTIYF. As DNA, the CDR3 is TGTGCCAGCAGCTCCGTCAGGGCTGGAAACACCATATATTTT.

V and J are TRBV11-3 and TRBJ2-7; TRBD2 matches at 12 bases. Germline-derived CDR1 and CDR2 are SGHNT and YENEEA. V trimming: 1 base; J trimming: 0 bases; junction bases outside the gene matches: 4. This CDR3 is built from 17 residues. In nucleotides, the CDR3 is TGTGCCAGCAGCTTAGGCAAGACTAGCGGGGGCTCCTACGAGCAGTACTTC. It encodes CASSLGKTSGGSYEQYF.

The chain has TRBV5-6 and TRBJ1-1; the match to TRBD1 covers 8 bases. The germline CDR1 and CDR2 sequences are SGHDT and YYEEEE. After removal of 4 bases from V and 4 bases from J, the junction contained 9 bases not matched to a gene. This CDR3 region has 15 residues. CDR3 DNA sequence: TGTGCCAGCAGCCCCTACTGGACAGGGAGCACTGAAGCTTTCTTT. Translated: CASSPYWTGSTEAFF. The complete variable domain, with remaining parts taken from reference TRBV5-6 and TRBJ1-1, reads DAGVTQSPTHLIKTRGQQVTLRCSPKSGHDTVSWYQQALGQGPQFIFQYYEEEERQRGNFPDRFSGHQFPNYSSELNVNALLLGDSALYLCASSPYWTGSTEAFFGQGTRLTVV.